The next 10 T cell receptor beta chains were all read from a single sample in a study of T-cell reconstitution after alpha-beta-depleted transplantation in children. The TCRbeta library incorporated unique molecular identifiers. MiXCR, applied by TCRdb to the PCR reads, yields one record per CDR3 protein. Found here are approximately 390,000 distinct CDR3 sequences, about 11% of them singletons; the top ten hold 4.5% to 6%. The sample was PBMCs from the stem cell graft donor, taken from the stem cell graft. These receptors originate from a human donor who donated a stem cell graft to a child with acute myeloid leukemia.

This clonotype was seen ten or more times. This sequence joins TRBV7-6 and TRBJ2-1; a possible D gene is TRBD1 (5 bases). The CDR3 covers 14 residues. Trimming removed 8 bases from V and 5 bases from J, with 16 bases in between. The germline V gene has CDR1 SGHVS and CDR2 FNYEAQ. This CDR3 reads CASSSGPTNNEQFF. The CDR3 DNA is TGTGCCAGCTCCTCAGGGCCCACCAACAATGAGCAGTTCTTC.

This clonotype was recorded a few times. The rearrangement uses TRBV5-1 and TRBJ2-1, with TRBD2 matching 8 bases. Germline V gene data show CDR1 as SGHRS and CDR2 as YFSETQ. V was pared by 0 bases and J by 8 bases, with 10 bases of the junction left unmatched. The CDR3 has 16 amino acids. The CDR3 DNA is TGCGCCAGCAGCTTGGATTCGGGGGGGCCGGCCGATGAGCAGTTCTTC. It yields the protein CASSLDSGGPADEQFF.

The chain employs TRBV15 and TRBJ1-5; no clear D gene. The V gene lost 1 base and the J gene lost 3 bases, with 13 bases spanning the gap. Per the germline V gene, CDR1 is LNHNV and CDR2 is YYDKDF (reference sequence). This CDR3 comprises 16 residues. CDR3 sequence: CATSRAWEGLNQPQHF. The DNA of the CDR3 is TGTGCCACCAGCAGAGCCTGGGAGGGCCTCAATCAGCCCCAGCATTTT.

A few counts support this clonotype. The rearrangement links TRBV6-1 to TRBJ1-6; D not certain. Trimming stripped 2 bases from V and 7 bases from J, with 6 bases between. The CDR3 spans 13 residues. The germline V gene has CDR1 MNHNS and CDR2 SASEGT. The CDR3: CASSERSNSPLHF. DNA for the CDR3: TGTGCCAGCAGTGAACGTTCGAATTCACCCCTCCACTTT.

The chain recombines TRBV5-1 with TRBJ2-1; 10 bases fit TRBD2. The junction had 8 bases not matched to a gene; V was cut back by 1 base and J by 7 bases. This CDR3 has 16 residues. The germline V gene has CDR1 SGHRS and CDR2 YFSETQ. The CDR3 loop reads CASSLRSGGTENEQFF. Written as DNA, the CDR3 is TGCGCCAGCAGCTTGCGTAGCGGGGGGACCGAAAATGAGCAGTTCTTC.

This clonotype has a count of ten or more. V and J are TRBV20-1 and TRBJ2-1; the match to TRBD2 covers 10 bases. Germline CDR1 DFQATT, CDR2 SNEGSKA (reference sequence). The CDR3 covers 14 residues. Unmatched junction bases numbered 3, after V lost 5 bases and J lost 2 bases. The DNA of the CDR3 is TGCAGTGCTGGTACTAGCGGGGCCTACAATGAGCAGTTCTTC. Its translation is CSAGTSGAYNEQFF.

The chain combines TRBV12-3 or TRBV12-4 with TRBJ2-2; maybe TRBD2 (5 bases). V was clipped by 4 bases and J by 0 bases, with 9 bases between them. There are 15 residues in the CDR3. The CDR3 DNA reads TGTGCCAGCAGTTCTTGGAGGCCGAACACCGGGGAGCTGTTTTTT. This sequence encodes CASSSWRPNTGELFF.

This clonotype occurred a few times. The V call is TRBV20-1, the J call TRBJ2-3; 7 bases line up with TRBD2. Germline assignment: CDR1 DFQATT and CDR2 SNEGSKA (reference sequence). The CDR3 is 12 amino acids. V was clipped by 2 bases and J by 9 bases; unmatched bases: 5. CDR3 sequence reads: CSARRGLQTQYF. The CDR3 DNA sequence: TGCAGTGCTAGAAGGGGACTACAAACGCAGTATTTT.

A few counts support this clonotype. J is TRBJ2-6 and V is TRBV7-3; D is uncertain. The length of the CDR3 is 15 residues. Germline V gene lookup returns CDR1 SGHTA and CDR2 FQGTGA. Trimming cost V 0 bases and J 4 bases, with 7 bases left between them. The CDR3, as DNA: TGTGCCAGCAGCTTAACCCATACCGGGGCCAACGTCCTGACTTTC. Its translation is CASSLTHTGANVLTF.

This clonotype was seen a few times. The V and J genes are TRBV6-2 or TRBV6-3 and TRBJ1-2; unclear D gene. The germline V gene encodes CDR1 MNHEY and CDR2 SVGEGT. There are 14 residues in the CDR3. V was shortened by 4 bases and J by 6 bases, with 15 bases between the two germline ends. CDR3 coding DNA: TGTGCCAGCAGTTCCGGTCGGTCCGGGGATGGCTACACCTTC. It codes for CASSSGRSGDGYTF.